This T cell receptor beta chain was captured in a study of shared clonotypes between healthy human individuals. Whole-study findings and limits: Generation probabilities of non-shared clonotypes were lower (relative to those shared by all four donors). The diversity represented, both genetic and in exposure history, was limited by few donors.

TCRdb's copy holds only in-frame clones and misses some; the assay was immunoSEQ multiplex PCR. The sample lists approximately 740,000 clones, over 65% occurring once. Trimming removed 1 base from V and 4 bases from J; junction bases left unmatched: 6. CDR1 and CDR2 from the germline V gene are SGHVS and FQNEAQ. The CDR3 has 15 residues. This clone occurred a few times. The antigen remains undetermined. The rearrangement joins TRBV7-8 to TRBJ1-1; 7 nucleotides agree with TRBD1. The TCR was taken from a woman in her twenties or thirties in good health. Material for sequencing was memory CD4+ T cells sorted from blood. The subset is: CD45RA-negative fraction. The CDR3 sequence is CASSLGQGGITEAFF. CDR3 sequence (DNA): TGTGCCAGCAGCTTAGGGCAGGGGGGGATCACTGAAGCTTTCTTT.